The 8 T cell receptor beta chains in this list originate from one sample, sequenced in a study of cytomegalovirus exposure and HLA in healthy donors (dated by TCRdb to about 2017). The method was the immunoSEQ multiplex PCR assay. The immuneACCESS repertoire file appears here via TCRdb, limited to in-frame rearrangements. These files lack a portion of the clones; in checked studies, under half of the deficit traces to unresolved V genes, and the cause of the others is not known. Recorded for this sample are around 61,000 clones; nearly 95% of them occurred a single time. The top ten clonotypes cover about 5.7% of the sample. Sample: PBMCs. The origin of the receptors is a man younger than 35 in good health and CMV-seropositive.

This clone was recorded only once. DNA of the CDR3: TGTGCCAGCAGCTCCTCCGGGACTAGCGGGGGGATGGGGCAGTTCTTC. It encodes CASSSSGTSGGMGQFF. This sequence joins TRBV5-4 and TRBJ2-1, with 15 bases fitting TRBD2. V shed 3 bases, J shed 12 bases, and the junction held 10 bases outside the gene matches. Germline lookup yields CDR1 SGHNT and CDR2 YYREEE (reference sequence). This CDR3 is 16 amino acids long.

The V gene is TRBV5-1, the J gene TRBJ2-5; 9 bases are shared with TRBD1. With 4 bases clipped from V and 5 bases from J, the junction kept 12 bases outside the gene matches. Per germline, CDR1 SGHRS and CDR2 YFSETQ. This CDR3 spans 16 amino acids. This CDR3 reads CASSVGTGQGVETQYF. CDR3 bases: TGCGCCAGCAGCGTGGGGACGGGACAGGGCGTTGAGACCCAGTACTTC.

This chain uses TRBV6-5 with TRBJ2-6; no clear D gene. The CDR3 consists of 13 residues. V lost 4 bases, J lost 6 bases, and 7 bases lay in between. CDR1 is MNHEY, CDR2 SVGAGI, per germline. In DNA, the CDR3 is TGTGCCAGCAGTTTTCCTTTGGCCAACGTCCTGACTTTC. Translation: CASSFPLANVLTF.

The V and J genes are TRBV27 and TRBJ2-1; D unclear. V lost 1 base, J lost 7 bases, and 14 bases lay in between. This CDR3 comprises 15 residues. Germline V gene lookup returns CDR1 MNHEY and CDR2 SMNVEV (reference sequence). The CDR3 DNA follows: TGTGCCAGCAGTTTATTCCTTACTCCTTGGAATGAGCAGTTCTTC. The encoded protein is CASSLFLTPWNEQFF.

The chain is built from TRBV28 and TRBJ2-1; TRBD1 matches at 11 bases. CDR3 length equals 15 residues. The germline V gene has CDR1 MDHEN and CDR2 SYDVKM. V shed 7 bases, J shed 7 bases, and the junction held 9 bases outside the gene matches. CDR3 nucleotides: TGTGCCAGCACCGTAACGGACAGGGGGCTGAATGAGCAGTTCTTC. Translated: CASTVTDRGLNEQFF.

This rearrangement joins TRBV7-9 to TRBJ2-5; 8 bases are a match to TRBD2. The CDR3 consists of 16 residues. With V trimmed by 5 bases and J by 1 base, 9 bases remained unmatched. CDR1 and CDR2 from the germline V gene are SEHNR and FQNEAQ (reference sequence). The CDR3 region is CASSPRGGIIQETQYF. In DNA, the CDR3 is TGTGCCAGCAGCCCACGGGGGGGCATCATCCAAGAGACCCAGTACTTC. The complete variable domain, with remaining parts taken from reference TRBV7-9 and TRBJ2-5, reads DTGVSQNPRHKITKRGQNVTFRCDPISEHNRLYWYRQTLGQGPEFLTYFQNEAQLEKSRLLSDRFSAERPKGSFSTLEIQRTEQGDSAMYLCASSPRGGIIQETQYFGPGTRLLVL.

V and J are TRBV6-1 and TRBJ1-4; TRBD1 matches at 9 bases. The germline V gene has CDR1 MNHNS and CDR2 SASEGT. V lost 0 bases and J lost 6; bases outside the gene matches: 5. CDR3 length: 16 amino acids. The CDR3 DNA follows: TGTGCCAGCAGTGAAGCAGAGGGACAGGGCGATGAAAAACTGTTTTTT. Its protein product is CASSEAEGQGDEKLFF.

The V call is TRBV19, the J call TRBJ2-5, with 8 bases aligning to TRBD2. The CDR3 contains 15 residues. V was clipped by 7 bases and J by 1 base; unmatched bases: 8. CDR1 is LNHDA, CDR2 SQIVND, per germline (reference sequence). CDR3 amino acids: CASKGAGVFQETQYF. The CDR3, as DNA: TGTGCCAGTAAAGGAGCGGGAGTCTTCCAAGAGACCCAGTACTTC.